This T cell receptor beta chain was found in a study of human thymus T cells. The assay was immunoSEQ multiplex PCR, and TCRdb's table has in-frame clones only and misses some. The sample carries tens of thousands of clones, 94% recorded once. Whole-study results and caveats: Both thymic and peripheral blood repertoires showed apparently biased V and J usage.

Finnish infants who were healthy and having corrective surgery for congenital heart defects made up the donors. Germline values: CDR1 SGHNT, CDR2 YYREEE (reference sequence). The CDR3 totals 13 residues. V lost 1 base and J 5 bases, leaving 10 bases between the germline ends. A single count supports this clone. Antigen specificity is unknown. The material sequenced was blood. V usage is TRBV5-4 and J usage is TRBJ2-7, with TRBD1 as a possible D gene (5 bases). This clonotype was obtained from a boy in the first two years of life with a congenital heart defect but otherwise immunologically healthy. The CDR3 is CASSLPGNHEQYF. DNA for the CDR3: TGTGCCAGCAGCTTGCCAGGGAACCACGAGCAGTACTTC.